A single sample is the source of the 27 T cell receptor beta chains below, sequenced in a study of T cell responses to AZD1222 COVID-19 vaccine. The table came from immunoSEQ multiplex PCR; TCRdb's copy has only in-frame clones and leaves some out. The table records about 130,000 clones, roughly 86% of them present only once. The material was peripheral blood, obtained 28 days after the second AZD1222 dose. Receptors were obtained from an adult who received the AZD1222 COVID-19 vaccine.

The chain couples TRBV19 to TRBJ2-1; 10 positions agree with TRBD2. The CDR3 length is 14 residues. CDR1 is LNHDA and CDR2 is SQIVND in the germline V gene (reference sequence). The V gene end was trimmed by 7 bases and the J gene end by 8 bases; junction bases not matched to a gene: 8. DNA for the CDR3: TGTGCCAGTACCCCGGGGGGACTAGCGCATGAGCAGTTCTTC. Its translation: CASTPGGLAHEQFF.

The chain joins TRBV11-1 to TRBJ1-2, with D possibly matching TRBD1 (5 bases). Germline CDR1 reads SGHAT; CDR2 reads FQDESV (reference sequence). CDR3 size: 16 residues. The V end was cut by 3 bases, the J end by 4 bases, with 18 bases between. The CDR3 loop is CASSFRNPGTGYGYTF. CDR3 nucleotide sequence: TGTGCCAGCAGCTTCCGGAACCCGGGGACGGGCTATGGCTACACCTTC.

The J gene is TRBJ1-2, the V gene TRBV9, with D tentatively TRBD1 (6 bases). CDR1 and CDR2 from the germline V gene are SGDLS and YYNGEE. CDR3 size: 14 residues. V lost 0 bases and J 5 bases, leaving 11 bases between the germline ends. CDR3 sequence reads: CASSVELQGYGYTF. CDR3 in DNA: TGTGCCAGCAGCGTAGAACTACAGGGATATGGCTACACCTTC.

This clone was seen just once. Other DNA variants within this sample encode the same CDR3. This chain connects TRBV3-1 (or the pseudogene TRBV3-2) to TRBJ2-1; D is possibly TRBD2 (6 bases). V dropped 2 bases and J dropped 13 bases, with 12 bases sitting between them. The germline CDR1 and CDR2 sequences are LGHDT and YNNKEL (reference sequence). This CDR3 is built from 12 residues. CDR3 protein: CASSQTGTGQFF. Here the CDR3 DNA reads TGTGCCAGCAGCCAAACCGGGACTGGACAGTTCTTC.

This CDR3 reads CSVSGPSSEQFF. DNA of the CDR3: TGCAGCGTTTCGGGACCCTCTTCGGAGCAGTTCTTC. V usage is TRBV29-1 and J usage is TRBJ2-1; perhaps D is TRBD1 or TRBD2 (5 bases each). Trimming stripped 5 bases from V and 10 bases from J, with 15 bases between. The CDR3 covers 12 residues. CDR1 and CDR2 (germline): SQVTM, ANQGSEA.

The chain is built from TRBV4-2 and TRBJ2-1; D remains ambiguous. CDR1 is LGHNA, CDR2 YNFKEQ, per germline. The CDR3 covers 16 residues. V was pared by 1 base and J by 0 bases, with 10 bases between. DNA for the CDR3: TGTGCCAGCAGCCAAGGTAACAGCCTCTCCTACAATGAGCAGTTCTTC. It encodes CASSQGNSLSYNEQFF.

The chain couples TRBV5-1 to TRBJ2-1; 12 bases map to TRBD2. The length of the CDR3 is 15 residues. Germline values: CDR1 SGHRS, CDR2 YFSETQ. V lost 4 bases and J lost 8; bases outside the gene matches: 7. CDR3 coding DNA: TGCGCCAGCAGCCCCGGGACTAGCGGGCAGCATGAGCAGTTCTTC. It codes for CASSPGTSGQHEQFF. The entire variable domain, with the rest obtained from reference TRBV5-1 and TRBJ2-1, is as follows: KAGVTQTPRYLIKTRGQQVTLSCSPISGHRSVSWYQQTPGQGLQFLFEYFSETQRNKGNFPGRFSGRQFSNSRSEMNVSTLELGDSALYLCASSPGTSGQHEQFFGPGTRLTVL.

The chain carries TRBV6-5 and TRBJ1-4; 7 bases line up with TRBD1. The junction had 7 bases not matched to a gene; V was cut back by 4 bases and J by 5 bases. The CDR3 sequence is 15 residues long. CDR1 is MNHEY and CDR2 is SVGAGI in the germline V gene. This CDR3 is CASSSYRGPNEKLFF. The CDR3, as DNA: TGTGCCAGCAGTTCCTACAGGGGCCCAAATGAAAAACTGTTTTTT.

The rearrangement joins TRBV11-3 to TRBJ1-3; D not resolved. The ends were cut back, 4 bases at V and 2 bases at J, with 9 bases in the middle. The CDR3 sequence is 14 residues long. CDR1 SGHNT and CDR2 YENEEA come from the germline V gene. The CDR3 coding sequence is TGTGCCAGCAGCTCGGGAGGGCCTGGAAACACCATATATTTT. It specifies CASSSGGPGNTIYF.

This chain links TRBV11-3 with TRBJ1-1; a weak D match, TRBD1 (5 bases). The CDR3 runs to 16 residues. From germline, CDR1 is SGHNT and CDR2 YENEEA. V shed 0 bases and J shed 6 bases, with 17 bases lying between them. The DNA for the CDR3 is TGTGCCAGCAGCTTAGATCCGGGGCGTCTCGTCGCTGAAGCTTTCTTT. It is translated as CASSLDPGRLVAEAFF.

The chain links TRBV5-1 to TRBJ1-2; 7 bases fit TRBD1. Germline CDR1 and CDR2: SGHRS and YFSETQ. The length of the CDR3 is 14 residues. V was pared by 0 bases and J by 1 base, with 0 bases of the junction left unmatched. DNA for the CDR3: TGCGCCAGCAGCTTGGGACAGGGTAACTATGGCTACACCTTC. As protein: CASSLGQGNYGYTF.

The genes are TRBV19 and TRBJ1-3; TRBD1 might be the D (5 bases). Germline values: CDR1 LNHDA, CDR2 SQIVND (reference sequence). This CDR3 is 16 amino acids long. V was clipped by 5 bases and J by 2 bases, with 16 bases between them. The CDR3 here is CASSYEQGGTGNTIYF. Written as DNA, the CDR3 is TGTGCCAGTAGTTACGAGCAGGGAGGTACTGGAAACACCATATATTTT.

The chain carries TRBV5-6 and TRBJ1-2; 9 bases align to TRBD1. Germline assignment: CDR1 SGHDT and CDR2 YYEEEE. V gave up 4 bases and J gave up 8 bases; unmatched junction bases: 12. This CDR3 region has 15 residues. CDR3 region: CASSAGDRALAGYTF. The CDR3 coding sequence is TGTGCCAGCAGCGCCGGGGACAGGGCCCTTGCGGGCTACACCTTC. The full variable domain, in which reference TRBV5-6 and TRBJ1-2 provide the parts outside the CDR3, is DAGVTQSPTHLIKTRGQQVTLRCSPKSGHDTVSWYQQALGQGPQFIFQYYEEEERQRGNFPDRFSGHQFPNYSSELNVNALLLGDSALYLCASSAGDRALAGYTFGSGTRLTVV.

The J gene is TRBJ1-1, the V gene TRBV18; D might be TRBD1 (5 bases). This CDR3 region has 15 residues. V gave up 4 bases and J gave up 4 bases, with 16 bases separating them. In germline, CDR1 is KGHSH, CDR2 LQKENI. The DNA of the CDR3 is TGTGCCAGCTCACTAAACGGGGACTTGATCACTGAAGCTTTCTTT. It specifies CASSLNGDLITEAFF.

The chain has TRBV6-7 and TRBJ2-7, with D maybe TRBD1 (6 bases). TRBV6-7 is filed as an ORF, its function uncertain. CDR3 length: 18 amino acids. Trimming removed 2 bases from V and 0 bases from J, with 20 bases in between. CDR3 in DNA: TGTGCCAGCAGTTACCAAGATCCGATCGACAGGTCCTCCTACGAGCAGTACTTC. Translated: CASSYQDPIDRSSYEQYF.

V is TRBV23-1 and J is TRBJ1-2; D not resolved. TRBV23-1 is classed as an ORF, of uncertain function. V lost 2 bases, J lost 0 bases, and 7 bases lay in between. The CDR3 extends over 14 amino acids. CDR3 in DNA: TGCGCCAGCAGTCAACCCTCGACTAACTATGGCTACACCTTC. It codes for CASSQPSTNYGYTF.

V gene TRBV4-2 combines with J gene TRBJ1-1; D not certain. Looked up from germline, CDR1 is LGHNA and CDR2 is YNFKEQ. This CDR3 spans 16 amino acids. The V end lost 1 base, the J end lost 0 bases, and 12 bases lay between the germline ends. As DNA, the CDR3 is TGTGCCAGCAGCCAAGCCAAGGAGGGCATGAACACTGAAGCTTTCTTT. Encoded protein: CASSQAKEGMNTEAFF.

CDR3 sequence (DNA): TGTGCCCCCACGGCAGGGGCTACTGGGGCCAACGTCCTGACTTTC. As protein: CAPTAGATGANVLTF. V gene TRBV5-4 combines with J gene TRBJ2-6, with TRBD1 as a possible D gene (6 bases). V was trimmed by 10 bases and J by 2 bases, leaving 16 bases between them. In germline, CDR1 is SGHNT, CDR2 YYREEE (reference sequence). The CDR3 consists of 15 residues.

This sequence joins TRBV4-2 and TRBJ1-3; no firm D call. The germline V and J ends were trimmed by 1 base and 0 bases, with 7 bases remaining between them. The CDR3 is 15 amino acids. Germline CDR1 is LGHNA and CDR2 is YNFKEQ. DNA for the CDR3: TGTGCCAGCAGCCAAGGGAGGAGCTCTGGAAACACCATATATTTT. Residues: CASSQGRSSGNTIYF.

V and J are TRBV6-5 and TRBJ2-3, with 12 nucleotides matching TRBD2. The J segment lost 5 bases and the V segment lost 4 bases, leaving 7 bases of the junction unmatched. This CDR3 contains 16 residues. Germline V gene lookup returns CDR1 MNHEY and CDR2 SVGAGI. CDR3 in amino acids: CASSSGLAGWGDTQYF. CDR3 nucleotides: TGTGCCAGCAGTTCCGGACTAGCGGGATGGGGAGATACGCAGTATTTT.

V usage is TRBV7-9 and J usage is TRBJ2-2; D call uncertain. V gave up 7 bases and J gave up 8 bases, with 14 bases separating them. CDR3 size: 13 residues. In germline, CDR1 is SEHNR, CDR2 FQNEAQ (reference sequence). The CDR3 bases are TGTGCCAGCAATGGTTACTCTTCTGGGGAGCTGTTTTTT. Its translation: CASNGYSSGELFF.

The DNA of the CDR3 is TGCAGCGCCAAAGGGGTTCGGACTGAAGCTTTCTTT. Translation gives CSAKGVRTEAFF. The chain links TRBV29-1 to TRBJ1-1; D might be TRBD1 (5 bases). V shed 7 bases and J shed 5 bases, with 14 bases lying between them. This CDR3 has 12 residues. Looked up from germline, CDR1 is SQVTM and CDR2 is ANQGSEA.

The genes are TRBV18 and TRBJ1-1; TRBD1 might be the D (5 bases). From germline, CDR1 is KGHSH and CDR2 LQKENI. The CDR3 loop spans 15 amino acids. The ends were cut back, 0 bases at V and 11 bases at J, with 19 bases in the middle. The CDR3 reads CASSPPSQATGRAFF. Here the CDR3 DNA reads TGTGCCAGCTCACCACCGTCACAGGCCACGGGTCGGGCTTTCTTT.

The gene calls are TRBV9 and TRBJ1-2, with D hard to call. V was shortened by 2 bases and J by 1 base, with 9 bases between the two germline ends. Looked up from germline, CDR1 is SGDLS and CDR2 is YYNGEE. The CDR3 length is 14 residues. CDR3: CASSVSSLNYGYTF. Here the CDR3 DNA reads TGTGCCAGCAGCGTTTCTAGCCTTAACTATGGCTACACCTTC.

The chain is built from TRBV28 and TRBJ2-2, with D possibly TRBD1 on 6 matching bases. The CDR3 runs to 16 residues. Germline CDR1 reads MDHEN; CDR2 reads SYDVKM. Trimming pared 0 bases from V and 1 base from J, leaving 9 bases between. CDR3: CASSLWATGNTGELFF. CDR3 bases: TGTGCCAGCAGTTTATGGGCGACAGGGAACACCGGGGAGCTGTTTTTT.

CDR3 sequence (DNA): TGTGCCAGCAGCTTAGGACAGTCCCATGAGCAGTTCTTC. This sequence encodes CASSLGQSHEQFF. The genes are TRBV7-3 and TRBJ2-1; D possibly corresponds to TRBD1 (6 bases). Between the trimmed V and J ends, which lost 2 bases and 8 bases, there was a span of 10 bases. The germline CDR1 and CDR2 sequences are SGHTA and FQGTGA. This CDR3 comprises 13 residues.

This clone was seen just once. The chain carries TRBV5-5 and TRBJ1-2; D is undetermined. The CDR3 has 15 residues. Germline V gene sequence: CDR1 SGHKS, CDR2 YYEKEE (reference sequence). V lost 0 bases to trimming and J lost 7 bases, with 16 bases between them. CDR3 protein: CASSLEQSIKSGYTF. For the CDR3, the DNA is TGTGCCAGCAGCTTGGAACAGTCGATCAAGAGTGGCTACACCTTC.